This passage covers 4 T cell receptor beta chains from one sample sequenced in a study of cytomegalovirus exposure and HLA in healthy donors. Primers included in the PCR were 60 Vbeta and 13 Jbeta primers. The repertoire was sequenced with immunoSEQ multiplex PCR; TCRdb's copy has only in-frame clones and lacks some. The repertoire includes roughly 200,000 clones, roughly 80% of them detected once, and under 7.5% sits in the top ten. The source material was PBMCs. These receptors all stem from a man in his forties or fifties in good health and CMV-seronegative.

In DNA, the CDR3 is TGTGCCAGCAGCCTGGGAGTCCGACAGCCCCAGCATTTT. This codes for CASSLGVRQPQHF. The chain combines TRBV5-5 with TRBJ1-5; unclear D gene. The germline CDR1 and CDR2 sequences are SGHKS and YYEKEE (reference sequence). The CDR3 is 13 amino acids. Trimming stripped 4 bases from V and 7 bases from J, with 12 bases between.

Worth noting for this clone: At one end the junction does not follow the germline gene, possibly because of a read error. The chain employs TRBV9 and TRBJ1-2; 9 bases are a match to TRBD1. Germline CDR1 reads SGDLS; CDR2 reads YYNGEE. The CDR3 covers 13 residues. The CDR3 reads CASSTTGQGLPFF. For the CDR3, the DNA is TGTGCCAGCAGCACAACGGGACAGGGTCTCCCCTTCTTC.

V and J are TRBV27 and TRBJ2-2, with a weak D call TRBD2 (5 bases). CDR3 length: 13 residues. CDR1 is MNHEY, CDR2 SMNVEV, per germline (reference sequence). Trimming pared 5 bases from V and 7 bases from J, leaving 11 bases between. In DNA, the CDR3 is TGTGCCAGCAGTCTGTGGGGAGTCGGGGAGCTGTTTTTT. This encodes CASSLWGVGELFF.

This chain uses TRBV2 with TRBJ1-3; tentative D call: TRBD1 (6 bases). The CDR3 runs to 16 residues. CDR1 is SNHLY and CDR2 is FYNNEI in the germline V gene. The V end lost 0 bases, the J end lost 0 bases, and 9 bases lay between the germline ends. CDR3 sequence (DNA): TGTGCCAGCAGTGAAGCCAGGGGTTACTCTGGAAACACCATATATTTT. Its translation: CASSEARGYSGNTIYF.